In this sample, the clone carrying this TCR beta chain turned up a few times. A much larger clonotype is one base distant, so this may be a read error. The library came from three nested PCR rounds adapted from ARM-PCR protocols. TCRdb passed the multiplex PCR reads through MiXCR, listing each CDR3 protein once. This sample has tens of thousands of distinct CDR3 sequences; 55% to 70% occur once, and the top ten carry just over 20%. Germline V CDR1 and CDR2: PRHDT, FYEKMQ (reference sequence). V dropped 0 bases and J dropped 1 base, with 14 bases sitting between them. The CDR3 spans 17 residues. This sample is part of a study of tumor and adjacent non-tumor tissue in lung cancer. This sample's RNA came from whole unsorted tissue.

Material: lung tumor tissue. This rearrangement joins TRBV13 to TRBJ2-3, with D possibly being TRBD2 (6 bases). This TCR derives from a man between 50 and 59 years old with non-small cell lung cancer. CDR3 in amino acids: CASSLGVTGVGTDTQYF. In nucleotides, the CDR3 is TGTGCCAGCAGCTTAGGAGTAACGGGAGTGGGCACAGATACGCAGTATTTT. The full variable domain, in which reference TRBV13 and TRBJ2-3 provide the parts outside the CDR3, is AAGVIQSPRHLIKEKRETATLKCYPIPRHDTVYWYQQGPGQDPQFLISFYEKMQSDKGSIPDRFSAQQFSDYHSELNMSSLELGDSALYFCASSLGVTGVGTDTQYFGPGTRLTVL.